One sample yielded the 23 T cell receptor beta chains listed below, sequenced in a study of blood T cell repertoires in COVID-19. Clones were sequenced by immunoSEQ multiplex PCR, and TCRdb holds only the in-frame ones, with some missing. The sample has some 150,000 clones, around 84% seen once. The specimen sequenced was peripheral blood. These receptors were taken from a woman aged 60-75 years with acute or convalescent COVID-19.

The gene calls are TRBV6-5 and TRBJ1-1; weak D call: TRBD1 (6 bases). The length of the CDR3 is 12 residues. V was trimmed by 10 bases and J by 7 bases, leaving 16 bases between them. Germline V lookup: CDR1 MNHEY, CDR2 SVGAGI. The DNA of the CDR3 is TGTGCCATGGGACATCTACTTGGTGAAGCTTTCTTT. Translation gives CAMGHLLGEAFF.

This chain connects TRBV6-2 or TRBV6-3 to TRBJ1-1; D may be TRBD1 (5 bases). The V gene lost 4 bases and the J gene lost 5 bases, with 11 bases spanning the gap. Germline V CDR1 and CDR2: MNHEY, SVGEGT. The CDR3 has 13 amino acids. The CDR3 region is CASSWGEGTEAFF. DNA of the CDR3: TGTGCCAGCAGTTGGGGCGAAGGGACTGAAGCTTTCTTT.

This chain joins TRBV7-2 and TRBJ1-1; no definite D call. V lost 2 bases and J 0 bases, leaving 7 bases between the germline ends. Germline CDR1 and CDR2: SGHTA and FQGNSA. This CDR3 is 14 amino acids long. DNA of the CDR3: TGTGCCAGCAGCTTACGGGTTATGAACACTGAAGCTTTCTTT. This encodes CASSLRVMNTEAFF.

V usage is TRBV5-5 and J usage is TRBJ2-2; D possibly corresponds to TRBD1 (5 bases). Trimming shortened V by 0 bases and J by 7 bases, and 10 bases separated the two germline ends. The CDR3 covers 14 residues. Per the germline V gene, CDR1 is SGHKS and CDR2 is YYEKEE (reference sequence). CDR3 residues: CASSLVPTGGELFF. CDR3 sequence (DNA): TGTGCCAGCAGCTTGGTGCCCACAGGCGGGGAGCTGTTTTTT.

The chain carries TRBV18 and TRBJ2-4; 8 bases line up with TRBD2. The CDR3 consists of 17 residues. The ends lost 3 bases at V and 8 bases at J; junction bases unmatched: 15. In germline, CDR1 is KGHSH, CDR2 LQKENI. The CDR3 sequence: CASSPTIGSGGGDIQYF. CDR3 nucleotide sequence: TGTGCCAGCTCACCTACTATAGGCAGCGGGGGAGGGGACATTCAGTACTTC. Based on the CDR3 plus reference TRBV18 and TRBJ2-4, the full variable domain is NAGVMQNPRHLVRRRGQEARLRCSPMKGHSHVYWYRQLPEEGLKFMVYLQKENIIDESGMPKERFSAEFPKEGPSILRIQQVVRGDSAAYFCASSPTIGSGGGDIQYFGAGTRLSVL.

The V gene is TRBV7-2, the J gene TRBJ2-3; no reliable D call. Trimming took off 3 bases at V and 2 bases at J, with 6 bases between the two ends. CDR1 and CDR2 (germline): SGHTA, FQGNSA. The CDR3 extends over 13 amino acids. CDR3: CASSLSTTDTQYF. The DNA of the CDR3 is TGTGCCAGCAGCTTGTCTACCACAGATACGCAGTATTTT.

This chain connects TRBV19 to TRBJ1-5; 7 nucleotides align to TRBD1. The CDR3 sequence is 19 residues long. From germline, CDR1 is LNHDA and CDR2 SQIVND (reference sequence). Germline trimming cut 3 bases from V and 3 bases from J; bases unmatched to any gene: 17. The CDR3 protein is CASSMGVNRGPTTNQPQHF. DNA of the CDR3: TGTGCCAGTAGTATGGGGGTCAACAGGGGACCTACAACCAATCAGCCCCAGCATTTT.

The genes are TRBV7-2 and TRBJ2-5; 7 nucleotides match TRBD1. CDR3 length: 13 residues. V shed 5 bases and J 4 bases; nucleotides not matched to a gene: 4. Germline V gives CDR1 SGHTA, CDR2 FQGNSA. CDR3 in amino acids: CASSPRTGETQYF. In DNA, the CDR3 is TGTGCCAGCAGCCCCCGGACAGGAGAGACCCAGTACTTC.

The genes are TRBV30 and TRBJ1-2; 8 positions match TRBD1. The CDR3 sequence is 12 residues long. Trimming at V came to 8 bases and at J to 3 bases, leaving 5 bases not matched to a gene. Germline V CDR1 and CDR2: GTSNPN, SVGIG (reference sequence). In DNA, the CDR3 is TGTGCCAGGGACAGGAAATACTATGGCTACACCTTC. Protein: CARDRKYYGYTF.

This clone was detected only once. V gene TRBV5-1 combines with J gene TRBJ2-5; D perhaps matches TRBD1 (6 bases). The V end was cut by 0 bases, the J end by 0 bases, with 9 bases between. CDR1 and CDR2 from the germline V gene are SGHRS and YFSETQ. The CDR3 covers 15 residues. This CDR3 is CASSLEQGYQETQYF. The CDR3 region has the DNA TGCGCCAGCAGCTTGGAACAGGGCTACCAAGAGACCCAGTACTTC.

The chain carries TRBV4-3 and TRBJ1-2, with unresolved D. Trimming took off 0 bases at V and 8 bases at J, with 13 bases between the two ends. CDR3 size: 14 residues. Germline CDR1 reads LGHNA; CDR2 reads YSLEER. CDR3: CASSQEYSSVGYTF. The CDR3 region has the DNA TGCGCCAGCAGCCAAGAGTATTCTTCGGTAGGCTACACCTTC.

This clone appeared a few times. The chain carries TRBV4-1 and TRBJ2-1; a weak D match, TRBD2 (6 bases). V lost 0 bases and J 1 base, leaving 25 bases between the germline ends. Germline V gene data show CDR1 as MGHRA and CDR2 as YSYEKL. The CDR3 runs to 21 residues. This CDR3 reads CASSQDSPSSRAGASYNEQFF. CDR3 in DNA: TGCGCCAGCAGCCAAGATTCACCCAGCTCCCGAGCGGGCGCTTCCTACAATGAGCAGTTCTTC.

The sample holds one count of this clone. This chain joins TRBV5-6 and TRBJ1-1, with D possibly being TRBD1 (5 bases). The V end was cut by 1 base, the J end by 0 bases, with 19 bases between. This CDR3 is 18 amino acids long. Germline V lookup: CDR1 SGHDT, CDR2 YYEEEE. The CDR3 nucleotides read TGTGCCAGCAGCTTGTTGACAGTCCGAGAAAAAATGAACACTGAAGCTTTCTTT. It codes for CASSLLTVREKMNTEAFF.

The sample holds one count of this clone. J is TRBJ2-3 and V is TRBV19; 12 bases map to TRBD2. Trimming removed 4 bases from V and 3 bases from J; junction bases left unmatched: 14. Germline values: CDR1 LNHDA, CDR2 SQIVND (reference sequence). The CDR3 is made up of 19 amino acids. CDR3 amino acids: CASSRSSGGAASRTDTQYF. DNA for the CDR3: TGTGCCAGTAGTAGATCTAGCGGGGGGGCCGCCTCCCGGACAGATACGCAGTATTTT.

Concerning this clone itself: Other DNA sequences of this sample code for an identical CDR3. The chain uses TRBV5-1 and TRBJ2-6, with 7 bases fitting TRBD1. CDR3 length: 15 residues. CDR1 and CDR2 from the germline V gene are SGHRS and YFSETQ. Trimming removed 3 bases from V and 2 bases from J; junction bases left unmatched: 2. The CDR3 nucleotides read TGCGCCAGCAGCTCTACAGGGGCTGGGGCCAACGTCCTGACTTTC. This gives the protein CASSSTGAGANVLTF.

V is TRBV14 and J is TRBJ2-5, with 8 bases identical to TRBD1. J lost 4 bases, V lost 3 bases, and 7 bases had no gene match. The CDR3 is 15 residues long. Germline CDR1 reads SGHDN; CDR2 reads FVKESK. The CDR3 nucleotides read TGTGCCAGCAGCCAGCTGACAGGGGTGAGAGAGACCCAGTACTTC. This gives the protein CASSQLTGVRETQYF.

The rearrangement links TRBV7-8 to TRBJ1-3; maybe TRBD1 (6 bases). The CDR3 totals 17 residues. Germline V gives CDR1 SGHVS, CDR2 FQNEAQ. Trimming took 8 bases from V and 0 from J, leaving 20 bases between them. The CDR3 sequence is CASGFAGTFSSGNTIYF. The CDR3 coding sequence is TGTGCCAGCGGATTTGCCGGGACATTCTCCTCTGGAAACACCATATATTTT.

The chain employs TRBV10-3 and TRBJ2-3; tentative D call: TRBD1 (5 bases). Trimming removed 0 bases from V and 6 bases from J, with 10 bases in between. The CDR3 is made up of 14 amino acids. CDR1 is ENHRY and CDR2 is SYGVKD in the germline V gene. CDR3 region: CAISESGKGDTQYF. The CDR3 region has the DNA TGTGCCATCAGTGAGTCGGGAAAGGGGGATACGCAGTATTTT.

This chain links TRBV3-1 (or the pseudogene TRBV3-2) with TRBJ1-6, with D uncertain. The CDR3 has 16 residues. The ends were cut back, 8 bases at V and 0 bases at J, with 14 bases in the middle. Germline V gene lookup returns CDR1 LGHDT and CDR2 YNNKEL (reference sequence). This chain's CDR3 is CASAGRGSSYNSPLHF. The CDR3 DNA reads TGTGCCAGCGCCGGGAGAGGGAGCTCCTATAATTCACCCCTCCACTTT.

The genes are TRBV18 and TRBJ2-2; D is possibly TRBD1 (6 bases). The V gene lost 4 bases and the J gene lost 0 bases, with 9 bases spanning the gap. CDR1 is KGHSH and CDR2 is LQKENI in the germline V gene. CDR3 length equals 15 residues. CDR3 in DNA: TGTGCCAGCTCACGGGACACGTCGAACACCGGGGAGCTGTTTTTT. This encodes CASSRDTSNTGELFF. The complete variable domain, with remaining parts taken from reference TRBV18 and TRBJ2-2, reads NAGVMQNPRHLVRRRGQEARLRCSPMKGHSHVYWYRQLPEEGLKFMVYLQKENIIDESGMPKERFSAEFPKEGPSILRIQQVVRGDSAAYFCASSRDTSNTGELFFGEGSRLTVL.

The chain employs TRBV6-5 and TRBJ1-5, with TRBD1 as a possible D gene (6 bases). Germline V CDR1 and CDR2: MNHEY, SVGAGI. The germline V and J ends were trimmed by 4 bases and 7 bases, with 11 bases remaining between them. The CDR3 is 13 amino acids. Here the CDR3 reads CASSSGVNQPQHF. CDR3 bases: TGTGCCAGCAGTTCAGGGGTGAACCAGCCCCAGCATTTT.

The chain joins TRBV29-1 to TRBJ2-7; 8 nucleotides align to TRBD1. Germline V gives CDR1 SQVTM, CDR2 ANQGSEA. V was clipped by 4 bases and J by 2 bases; unmatched bases: 7. The CDR3 totals 14 residues. CDR3 sequence: CSVGPDRDPYEQYF. The CDR3 DNA reads TGCAGCGTTGGTCCGGACAGGGACCCCTACGAGCAGTACTTC.

V is TRBV14 and J is TRBJ1-1, with D unresolved. Trimming took off 1 base at V and 11 bases at J, with 11 bases between the two ends. CDR1 SGHDN and CDR2 FVKESK come from the germline V gene. The CDR3 runs 12 residues. CDR3 sequence reads: CASSQGVWRAFF. CDR3 DNA: TGTGCCAGCAGCCAAGGCGTGTGGAGGGCTTTCTTT.